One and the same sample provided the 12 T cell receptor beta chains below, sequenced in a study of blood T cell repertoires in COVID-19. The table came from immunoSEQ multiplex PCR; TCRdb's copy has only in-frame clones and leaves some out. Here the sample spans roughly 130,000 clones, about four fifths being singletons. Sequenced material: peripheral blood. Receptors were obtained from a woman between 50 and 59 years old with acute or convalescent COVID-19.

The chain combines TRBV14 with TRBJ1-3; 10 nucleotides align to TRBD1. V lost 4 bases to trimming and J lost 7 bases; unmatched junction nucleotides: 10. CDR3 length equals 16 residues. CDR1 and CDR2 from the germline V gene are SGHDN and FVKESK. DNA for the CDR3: TGTGCCAGCAGCCTAATCGCGGGACAGGGGAGTAACACCATATATTTT. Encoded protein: CASSLIAGQGSNTIYF.

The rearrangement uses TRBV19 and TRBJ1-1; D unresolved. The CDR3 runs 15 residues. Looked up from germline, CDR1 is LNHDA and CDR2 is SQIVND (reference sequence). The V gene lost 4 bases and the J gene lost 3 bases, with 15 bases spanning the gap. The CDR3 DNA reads TGTGCCAGTAGTAAACTGGAGGGCGCGGACACTGAAGCTTTCTTT. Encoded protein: CASSKLEGADTEAFF.

The CDR3, as DNA: TGTGCCAGCAGTTTATTCAACGGTCACGAGCAGTACTTC. It specifies CASSLFNGHEQYF. The rearrangement uses TRBV12-3 or TRBV12-4 and TRBJ2-7; no clear D gene. The CDR3 length is 13 residues. Trimming stripped 2 bases from V and 5 bases from J, with 10 bases between.

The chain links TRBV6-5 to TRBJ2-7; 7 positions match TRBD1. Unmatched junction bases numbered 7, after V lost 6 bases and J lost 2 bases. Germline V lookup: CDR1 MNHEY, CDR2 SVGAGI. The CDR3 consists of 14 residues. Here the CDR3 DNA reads TGTGCCAGCAGCGCCGGGACAGAGACCTACGAGCAGTACTTC. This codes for CASSAGTETYEQYF.

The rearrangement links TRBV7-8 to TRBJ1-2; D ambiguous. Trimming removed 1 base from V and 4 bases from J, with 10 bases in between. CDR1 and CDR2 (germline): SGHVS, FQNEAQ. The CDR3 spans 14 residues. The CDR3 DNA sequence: TGTGCCAGCAGCTTAGACAGTCGATCCTATGGCTACACCTTC. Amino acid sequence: CASSLDSRSYGYTF.

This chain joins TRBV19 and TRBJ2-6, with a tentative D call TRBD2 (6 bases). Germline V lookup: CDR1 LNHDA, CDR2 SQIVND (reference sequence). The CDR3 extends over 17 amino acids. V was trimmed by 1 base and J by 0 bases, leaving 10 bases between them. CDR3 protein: CASSIGGESSGANVLTF. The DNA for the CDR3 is TGTGCCAGTAGTATAGGCGGGGAGAGCTCTGGGGCCAACGTCCTGACTTTC. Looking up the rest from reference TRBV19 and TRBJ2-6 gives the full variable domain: DGGITQSPKYLFRKEGQNVTLSCEQNLNHDAMYWYRQDPGQGLRLIYYSQIVNDFQKGDIAEGYSVSREKKESFPLTVTSAQKNPTAFYLCASSIGGESSGANVLTFGAGSRLTVL.

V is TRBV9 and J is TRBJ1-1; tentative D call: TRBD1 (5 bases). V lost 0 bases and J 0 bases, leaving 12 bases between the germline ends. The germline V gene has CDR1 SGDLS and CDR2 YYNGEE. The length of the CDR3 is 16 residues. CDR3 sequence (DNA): TGTGCCAGCAGCGTAGGCCAGGGCCCCATGAACACTGAAGCTTTCTTT. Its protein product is CASSVGQGPMNTEAFF.

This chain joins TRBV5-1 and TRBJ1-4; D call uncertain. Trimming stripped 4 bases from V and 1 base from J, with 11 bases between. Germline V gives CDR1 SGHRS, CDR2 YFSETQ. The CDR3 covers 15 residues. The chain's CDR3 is CASSPPTGTNEKLFF. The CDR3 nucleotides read TGCGCCAGCAGCCCCCCGACGGGAACTAATGAAAAACTGTTTTTT.

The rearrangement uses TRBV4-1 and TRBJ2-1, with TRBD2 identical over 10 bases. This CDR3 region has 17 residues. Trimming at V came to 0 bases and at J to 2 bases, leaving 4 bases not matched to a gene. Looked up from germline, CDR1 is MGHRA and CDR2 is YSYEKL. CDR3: CASSQDLAGAPYNEQFF. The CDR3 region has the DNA TGCGCCAGCAGCCAAGATCTAGCGGGGGCTCCCTACAATGAGCAGTTCTTC.

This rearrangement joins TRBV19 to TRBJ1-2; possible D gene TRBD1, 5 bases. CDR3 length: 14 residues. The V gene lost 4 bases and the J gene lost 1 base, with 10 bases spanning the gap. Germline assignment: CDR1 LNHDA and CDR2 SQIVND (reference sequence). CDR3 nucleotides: TGTGCCAGTAGTAGGGGGGGTGTTAACTATGGCTACACCTTC. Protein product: CASSRGGVNYGYTF. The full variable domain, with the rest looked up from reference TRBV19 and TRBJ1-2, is DGGITQSPKYLFRKEGQNVTLSCEQNLNHDAMYWYRQDPGQGLRLIYYSQIVNDFQKGDIAEGYSVSREKKESFPLTVTSAQKNPTAFYLCASSRGGVNYGYTFGSGTRLTVV.

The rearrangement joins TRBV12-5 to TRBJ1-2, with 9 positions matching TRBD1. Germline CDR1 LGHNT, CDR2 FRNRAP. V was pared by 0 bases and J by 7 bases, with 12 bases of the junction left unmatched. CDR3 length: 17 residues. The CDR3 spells CASGLVGLDRGHGGYTF. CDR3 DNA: TGTGCTAGTGGTTTGGTAGGGTTGGACAGGGGCCACGGTGGCTACACCTTC.

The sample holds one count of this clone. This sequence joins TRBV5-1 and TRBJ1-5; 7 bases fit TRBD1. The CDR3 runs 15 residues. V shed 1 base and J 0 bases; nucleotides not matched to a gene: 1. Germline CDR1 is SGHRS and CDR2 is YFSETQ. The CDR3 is CASSLTGVSNQPQHF. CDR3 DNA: TGCGCCAGCAGCTTGACAGGGGTTAGCAATCAGCCCCAGCATTTT.